These T cell receptor beta chains were read from a single sample in a study of blood T cell repertoires in COVID-19. Data came from immunoSEQ multiplex PCR; TCRdb stores just in-frame clones and leaves some out. The profile shows just over 650,000 clones, more than 80% of them singletons. The sample was peripheral blood. These receptors were collected from a woman under 30 with acute or convalescent COVID-19. CDR3s include the opening cysteine and the closing phenylalanine or tryptophan.

V: TRBV24-1; J: TRBJ2-2; CDR3: CATSGPGGSGELFF
V: TRBV4-2; J: TRBJ2-2; CDR3: CASSQGLRLGLAELSNTGELFF
V: TRBV4-1; J: TRBJ1-3; CDR3: CASSPGQSGNTIYF
V: TRBV3-1/TRBV3-2; J: TRBJ2-3; CDR3: CASSTPEGAGGRLADTQYF
V: TRBV21-1; J: TRBJ1-1; CDR3: CASVSEPGHRLNTEAFF
V: TRBV9; J: TRBJ1-4; CDR3: CASSLTGTEEKLFF
V: TRBV7-9; J: TRBJ1-2; CDR3: CASSPSVAGDGYTF
V: TRBV3-1/TRBV3-2; J: TRBJ2-1; CDR3: CASSQEGQDGNEQFF
V: TRBV19; J: TRBJ1-2; CDR3: CASSIGPGHGLGYTF
V: TRBV21-1; J: TRBJ1-2; CDR3: CASSKAPLNYGYTF
V: TRBV7-2; J: TRBJ1-3; CDR3: CASSLETGPGNTIYF
V: TRBV6-5; J: TRBJ1-3; CDR3: CASSYDGRDGNTIYF
V: TRBV5-1; J: TRBJ2-3; CDR3: CASSLFASGGPDTQYF
V: TRBV7-3; J: TRBJ2-1; CDR3: CASSLAGGPNEQFF
V: TRBV30; J: TRBJ2-3; CDR3: CAWSPVAGRTPYF